The entry below describes one T cell receptor beta chain. The data stem from a study of blood T cell repertoires in COVID-19. About the research overall: Samples representing acute and convalescent COVID-19 were sourced from the United States, Italy and Spain. The cDNA or gDNA used as material had been derived from T cells, B-cell-depleted T cells, or PBMCs.

With 3 bases removed from V and 4 bases from J, the gap between germline ends came to 10 bases. Germline V lookup: CDR1 SGHRS, CDR2 YFSETQ. This CDR3 is 13 amino acids long. Per the original data handling: Estimated nucleated cell counts came from reference gene primer amplification. TCRdb's table, derived via immunoSEQ multiplex PCR, lists solely in-frame clones and lacks some. V, J and clone size reflect that table, while D and trimming were determined from the DNA. The sample holds tens of thousands of clones, 88% seen once. The sequenced material came from peripheral blood. This clonotype originated in a man over 45 with active COVID-19. The chain has TRBV5-1 and TRBJ1-1; D is perhaps TRBD1 (5 bases). The CDR3 nucleotides read TGCGCCAGCAGCTGGGGGGAGGGCACTGAAGCTTTCTTT. This encodes CASSWGEGTEAFF.